The 2 T cell receptor beta chains below all came from one sample that was sequenced in a study of radiation and T cells in renal cell carcinoma. Time point denoted: baseline pretreatment blood. Treatment denoted: 15 Gy SBRT to primary tumor, nephrectomy 4 weeks later. Assay used: immunoSEQ multiplex PCR; TCRdb lists only in-frame clones, some missing. The table includes more than 75,000 clones, roughly four fifths detected once. Sequencing used blood, obtained from a patient whose treatment included radiotherapy and nephrectomy. The receptors originated from a man in his fifties or sixties with renal cell carcinoma.

This chain joins TRBV4-1 and TRBJ2-7, with 7 bases aligning to TRBD2. V was pared by 0 bases and J by 4 bases, with 9 bases of the junction left unmatched. The length of the CDR3 is 16 residues. The V gene's germline CDR1 is MGHRA and CDR2 YSYEKL. The CDR3 region has the DNA TGCGCCAGCAGCCAAGAGGGGCCGGGACTAATATACGAGCAGTACTTC. As protein: CASSQEGPGLIYEQYF.

This chain joins TRBV27 and TRBJ1-1, with TRBD1 matching 7 bases. The V and J ends lost 1 base and 3 bases, in that order; junction bases with no gene match: 2. Germline values: CDR1 MNHEY, CDR2 SMNVEV (reference sequence). The CDR3 consists of 14 residues. The CDR3 region is CASSLFGTDTEAFF. CDR3 sequence (DNA): TGTGCCAGCAGTTTATTCGGGACAGACACTGAAGCTTTCTTT.